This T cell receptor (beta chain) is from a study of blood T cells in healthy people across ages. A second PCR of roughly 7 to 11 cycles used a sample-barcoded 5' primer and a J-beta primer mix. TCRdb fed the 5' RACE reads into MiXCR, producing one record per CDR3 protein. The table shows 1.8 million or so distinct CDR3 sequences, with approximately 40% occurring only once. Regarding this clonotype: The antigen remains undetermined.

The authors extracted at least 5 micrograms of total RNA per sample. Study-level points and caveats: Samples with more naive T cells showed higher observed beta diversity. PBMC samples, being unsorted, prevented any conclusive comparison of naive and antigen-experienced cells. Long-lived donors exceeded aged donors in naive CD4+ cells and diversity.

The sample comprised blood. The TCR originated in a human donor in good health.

The CDR3 protein is CASRNRGQGLTNEKLFF. For the CDR3, the DNA is TGTGCCAGCAGGAATAGAGGACAGGGCTTAACTAATGAAAAACTGTTTTTT. The chain links TRBV2 to TRBJ1-4, with 8 bases matching TRBD1. Germline values: CDR1 SNHLY, CDR2 FYNNEI. The CDR3 is 17 amino acids. Germline trimming cut 6 bases from V and 1 base from J; bases unmatched to any gene: 10.